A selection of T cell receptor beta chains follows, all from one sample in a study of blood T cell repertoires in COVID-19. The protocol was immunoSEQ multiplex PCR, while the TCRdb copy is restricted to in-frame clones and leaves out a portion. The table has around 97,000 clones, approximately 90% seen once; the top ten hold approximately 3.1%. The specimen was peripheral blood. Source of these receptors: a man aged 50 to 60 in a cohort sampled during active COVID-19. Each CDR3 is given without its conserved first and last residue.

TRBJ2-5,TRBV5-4,ASREPGAGETQY
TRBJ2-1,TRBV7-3,ASSDSGGAFNEQF
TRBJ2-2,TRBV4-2,ASSPKAYRDRDTGELF
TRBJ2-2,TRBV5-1,ASSLRQGGTGELF
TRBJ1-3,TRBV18,ASSPWQGSGNTIY
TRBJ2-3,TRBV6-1,ASSESLAGTDTQY
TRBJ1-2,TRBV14,ASSQDLGGYGYT
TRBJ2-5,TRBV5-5,ASSEGLAGGQETQY
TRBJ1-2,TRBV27,ASSRGGGRYGYT
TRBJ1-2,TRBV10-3,AIMTGTKYGYT
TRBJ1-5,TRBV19,ASRVEDSYSNQPQH
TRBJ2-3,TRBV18,ASSPTRDTQY
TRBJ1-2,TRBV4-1,ASSQDPQGVIGRRRGYT
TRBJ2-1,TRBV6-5,ASRAQGYNEQF
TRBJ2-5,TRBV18,ASSRQGGQETQY
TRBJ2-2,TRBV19,ASSITGTSNTGELF
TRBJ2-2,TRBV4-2,ASSRERGSTGELF